Included here is one TCR beta chain sequence, with context. Its antigen is not known. Assay: immunoSEQ multiplex PCR; the TCRdb copy retains only in-frame clones and omits some. The repertoire holds about 10,000 clones, with 83% as singletons. Tumor samples were obtained before definitive surgery or chemotherapy. The data derive from a study of high-grade serous ovarian cancer treatment subgroups. Findings and limits, study-wide: These tumor repertoires lack spatial information from bulk sequencing. Different patients shared almost no repertoire; same-patient tumors shared about 0.095 to 0.85.

The CDR3 runs to 15 residues. Trimming pared 4 bases from V and 0 bases from J, leaving 11 bases between. The germline V gene encodes CDR1 MGHRA and CDR2 YSYEKL. The sequence derives from a human donor with high-grade serous ovarian cancer. Specimen: tumor tissue. V usage is TRBV4-1 and J usage is TRBJ2-3, with no clear D. The CDR3 bases are TGCGCCAGCAGCCCGAACGCCGGTAGCACAGATACGCAGTATTTT. It translates to CASSPNAGSTDTQYF.